Only a few counts were recorded for the clone carrying this T cell receptor beta chain. What it binds is unknown. This sample is part of a study of T cells after yellow fever vaccination. On the study more broadly: SMART-Seq v4 Ultra Low Input prepared libraries from low-cell fractions.

Template-switching 5'RACE yielded the TCR cDNA; a universal primer site and UMIs were added in the process. TCRdb re-called the 5' RACE reads with MiXCR, one entry per CDR3 protein. This table holds some 240,000 distinct CDR3 sequences, more than 3% found once. Findings of the study overall: Researchers report a weaker secondary response that nonetheless peaked faster, day 5 versus 15. The study re-detected most primary-vaccination clones after the booster (roughly 96% CD4, roughly 85% CD8).

The TCR comes from a man between 18 and 35 years old who received the YFV17D yellow fever vaccine. Sequenced here: CD4+ T cells sorted from PBMCs, sampled 10 days after the yellow fever booster vaccination.

In DNA, the CDR3 is TGTGCCAGCAGTTCCTGGACAGGGGGGGCCTACAATGAGCAGTTCTTC. This translates into CASSSWTGGAYNEQFF. The chain joins TRBV6-6 to TRBJ2-1; 10 bases agree with TRBD1. The CDR3 contains 16 residues. J lost 2 bases, V lost 4 bases, and 5 bases had no gene match. Germline V CDR1 and CDR2: MNHNY, SVGAGI (reference sequence).